The clone carrying this TCR beta chain was found a few times. These data originate in a study of regulatory T cells in long-lasting Graves disease. Described time point: newly diagnosed GD, antithyroid drugs for less than 3 months. Making the TCR library involved RNA that had been extracted from PBMCs. Germline V gives CDR1 MDHEN, CDR2 SYDVKM. The CDR3 contains 15 residues. The V segment lost 2 bases and the J segment 8 bases; nucleotides outside the gene matches: 9. Arm-PCR of CDR3 regions and iRepertoire HTBI primers were used to build TCR beta libraries. MiXCR was run by TCRdb on the multiplex PCR reads, yielding one entry per CDR3 protein. The sample shows 500,000 or so distinct CDR3 sequences, 13% to 15% of them seen only once. The data also belong to a second study, concerning T cells in Graves' hyperthyroidism and ophthalmopathy.

The sequence was collected from a woman between 45 and 60 years old with Graves disease. Sequenced here: peripheral blood mononuclear cells (PBMCs), sampled at new diagnosis, from a patient treated with antithyroid drugs. The chain combines TRBV28 with TRBJ2-1; TRBD1 matches 7 bases. The CDR3 here is CASSLNQGVFDEQFF. The CDR3 region has the DNA TGTGCCAGCAGTTTAAACCAGGGGGTGTTTGATGAGCAGTTCTTC.